This record covers a single TCR beta chain. The data derive from a study of tumour-infiltrating T cells in Burkitt lymphoma. The CDR3 runs 18 residues. V lost 0 bases and J 1 base, leaving 17 bases between the germline ends. The germline V gene encodes CDR1 SGDLS and CDR2 YYNGEE. Profiled with immunoSEQ multiplex PCR; TCRdb holds only in-frame clones, not every one. The sample contains 1,100 or so clones, approximately 17% of which appear only once. The chain links TRBV9 to TRBJ1-5; D call uncertain. This receptor was taken from a human donor with Burkitt lymphoma. The sample consisted of tumor tissue. The CDR3 nucleotides are TGTGCCAGCAGCGTAGACGGGGTGGGAGGTGCGAGCAATCAGCCCCAGCATTTT. It yields the protein CASSVDGVGGASNQPQHF.